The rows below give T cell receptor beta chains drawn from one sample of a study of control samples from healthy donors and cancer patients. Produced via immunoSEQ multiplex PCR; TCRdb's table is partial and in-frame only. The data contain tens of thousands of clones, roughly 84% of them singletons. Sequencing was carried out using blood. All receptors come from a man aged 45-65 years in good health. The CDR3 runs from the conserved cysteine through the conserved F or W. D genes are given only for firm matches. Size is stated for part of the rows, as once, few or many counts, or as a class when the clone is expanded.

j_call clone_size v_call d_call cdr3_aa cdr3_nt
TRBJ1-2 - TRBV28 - CASTLGDYGYTF TGTGCCAGCACCTTGGGGGACTATGGCTACACCTTC
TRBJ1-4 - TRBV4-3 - CASSQGATATNEKLFF TGCGCCAGCAGCCAAGGGGCAACTGCAACTAATGAAAAACTGTTTTTT
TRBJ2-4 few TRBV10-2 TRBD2 CASSMRLAGDRLAKNIQYF TGCGCCAGCAGTATGAGGCTAGCGGGAGATAGGTTAGCCAAAAACATTCAGTACTTC
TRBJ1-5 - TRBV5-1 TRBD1 CASSTGQGNQPQHF TGCGCCAGCAGTACGGGACAGGGCAATCAGCCCCAGCATTTT
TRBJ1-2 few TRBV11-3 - CASSLPPKGDGYTF TGTGCCAGCAGCTTACCTCCTAAAGGGGATGGCTACACCTTC
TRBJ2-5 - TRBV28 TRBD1 CASTRQGAGRETQYF TGTGCCAGTACCCGACAGGGGGCAGGGCGAGAGACCCAGTACTTC
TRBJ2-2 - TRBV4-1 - CASSQETGQNTGELFF TGCGCCAGCAGCCAAGAAACGGGGCAGAACACCGGGGAGCTGTTTTTT
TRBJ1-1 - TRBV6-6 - CASRKGRDGPNTEAFF TGTGCCAGCAGAAAGGGCAGGGACGGGCCGAACACTGAAGCTTTCTTT
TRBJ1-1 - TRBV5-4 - CASTANADSDTEAFF TGTGCCAGCACCGCTAACGCGGATTCCGACACTGAAGCTTTCTTT
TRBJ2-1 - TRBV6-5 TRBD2 CASSYGSGRANEQFF TGTGCCAGCAGTTACGGAAGCGGGAGGGCGAATGAGCAGTTCTTC
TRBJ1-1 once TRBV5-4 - CASSSDTLNTEAFF TGTGCCAGCAGCTCGGACACCCTGAACACTGAAGCTTTCTTT
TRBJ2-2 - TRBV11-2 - CASSFLGRVTGELFF TGTGCCAGCAGCTTCCTGGGCAGGGTCACCGGGGAGCTGTTTTTT
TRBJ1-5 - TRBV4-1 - CASSQRTGQGNQPQHF TGCGCCAGCAGCCAAAGGACTGGGCAGGGGAATCAGCCCCAGCATTTT
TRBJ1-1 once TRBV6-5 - CASRSDTYTEAFF TGTGCCAGCAGATCGGACACATACACTGAAGCTTTCTTT
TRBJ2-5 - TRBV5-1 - CASSLAAETQYF TGCGCCAGCAGCTTGGCAGCAGAGACCCAGTACTTC
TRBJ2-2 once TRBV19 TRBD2 CASSHGRRRSYTGELFF TGTGCCAGTAGCCACGGGAGGCGGCGTTCTTACACCGGGGAGCTGTTTTTT
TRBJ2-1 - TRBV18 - CASSESSYNEQFF TGTGCCAGCTCAGAAAGCTCCTACAATGAGCAGTTCTTC
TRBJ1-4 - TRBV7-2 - CASSPRRWTVQFQQLFF TGTGCCAGCAGCCCCAGACGGTGGACAGTCCAGTTCCAGCAACTGTTTTTT
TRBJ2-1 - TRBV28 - CASRLLVNNEQFF TGTGCCAGCAGGTTACTAGTAAACAATGAGCAGTTCTTC
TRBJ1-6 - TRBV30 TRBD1 CGVRGNLKFNSPLHF TGTGGTGTCAGGGGGAATCTTAAGTTTAATTCACCCCTCCACTTT
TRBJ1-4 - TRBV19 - CASSSQTVSTNEKLFF TGTGCCAGTAGTTCCCAGACAGTCTCGACTAATGAAAAACTGTTTTTT
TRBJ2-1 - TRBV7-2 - CASSDPSRSYNEQFF TGTGCCAGCAGTGACCCTAGCAGGTCTTACAATGAGCAGTTCTTC
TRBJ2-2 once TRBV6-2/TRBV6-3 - CASSSRRQSGELFF TGTGCCAGCAGTTCCCGTCGACAGTCCGGGGAGCTGTTTTTT
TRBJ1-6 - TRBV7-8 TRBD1 CASSLPGGKSPLHF TGTGCCAGCAGCTTACCAGGGGGTAAATCACCCCTCCACTTT
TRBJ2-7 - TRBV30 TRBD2 CAWSIAGTTYEQYF TGTGCCTGGAGTATAGCGGGAACTACATACGAGCAGTACTTC